A selection of T cell receptor beta chains follows, all from one sample in a study of blood T cell repertoires in COVID-19. TCRdb keeps only in-frame clones here, not all; method: immunoSEQ multiplex PCR. The data show some 150,000 clones, around 90% seen once. The sequenced sample consisted of peripheral blood. These receptors came from a man over 45 with acute or convalescent COVID-19. Both conserved end residues are part of each CDR3. A D gene is named only where the DNA matches it firmly. Expanded clones are given a class, and other clones once, few, many or no size at all.

CDR3 length,D gene,J gene,clone size,V gene,CDR3 DNA,CDR3 protein
19,.,TRBJ1-1,.,TRBV12-1,TGTGCCAGCAGCTTTACCCAAATCTGGGACACCGGTAAGGACACTGAAGCTTTCTTT,CASSFTQIWDTGKDTEAFF
15,TRBD1,TRBJ1-5,.,TRBV7-2,TGTGCCAGCAGCCCGACAGGGGTTAGCAATCAGCCCCAGCATTTT,CASSPTGVSNQPQHF
16,.,TRBJ2-2,.,TRBV19,TGTGCCAGCCAACCGGGACCTAGCGTCCACACCGGGGAGCTGTTTTTT,CASQPGPSVHTGELFF
14,TRBD1,TRBJ2-7,.,TRBV6-2/TRBV6-3,TGTGCCAGCAGTTACTCAGGGACAGACTACGAGCAGTACTTC,CASSYSGTDYEQYF
13,.,TRBJ1-5,.,TRBV5-1,TGCGCCAGCAGAATTGGAACTACGGGGCCCCAGCATTTT,CASRIGTTGPQHF
15,TRBD1,TRBJ2-2,.,TRBV3-1/TRBV3-2,TGTGCCAGCAGACTTCAGGGGGCGAACACCGGGGAGCTGTTTTTT,CASRLQGANTGELFF
15,.,TRBJ2-1,once,TRBV9,TGTGCCAGCAGCGTAGCACCGAGCTCCTACAATGAGCAGTTCTTC,CASSVAPSSYNEQFF
13,.,TRBJ2-5,few,TRBV9,TGTGCCAGCAGCGTAGGGGACACCGGGACCCAGTACTTC,CASSVGDTGTQYF
16,TRBD2,TRBJ2-1,.,TRBV11-2,TGTGCCAGCAGCTTAGGATCTAGCGGACTACACAATGAGCAGTTCTTC,CASSLGSSGLHNEQFF
15,TRBD1,TRBJ1-6,.,TRBV3-1/TRBV3-2,TGTGCCAGCAGCCAAGGATGGACAGGTTACTCACCCCTCCACTTT,CASSQGWTGYSPLHF
15,.,TRBJ1-1,.,TRBV30,TGTGCCTGGAGTGCCGGGGTGGGGGAGGTCACTGAAGCTTTCTTT,CAWSAGVGEVTEAFF
16,TRBD2,TRBJ2-1,few,TRBV15,TGTGCCACCAGCAGTGCTAGCGGGGGGGCCAAGGATGAGCAGTTCTTC,CATSSASGGAKDEQFF
11,.,TRBJ2-1,.,TRBV3-1/TRBV3-2,TGTGCCAGCAGAACTTACAATGAGCAGTTCTTC,CASRTYNEQFF
18,TRBD2,TRBJ2-5,.,TRBV18,TGTGCCAGCTCACGAACCCATTTGCGACTAGCGGGAGGGGAGACCCAGTACTTC,CASSRTHLRLAGGETQYF
16,TRBD1,TRBJ2-3,.,TRBV4-2,TGTGCCAGCAGCCAAGGACCGGGACAGGGGTCAGATACGCAGTATTTT,CASSQGPGQGSDTQYF
11,.,TRBJ2-3,.,TRBV27,TGTGCCAGCTCCTCTACAGATACGCAGTATTTT,CASSSTDTQYF
14,.,TRBJ2-1,.,TRBV29-1,TGCAGCGCCGATTACAGTGAGGGTTTCAATGAGCAGTTCTTC,CSADYSEGFNEQFF
13,.,TRBJ2-5,.,TRBV2,TGTGCCGGCCATCGGAGCCGGCAAGAGACCCAGTACTTC,CAGHRSRQETQYF
16,TRBD1,TRBJ2-5,.,TRBV18,TGTGCCAGCTCACCACGACCGGGACAGGGTAGCGAGACCCAGTACTTC,CASSPRPGQGSETQYF
14,TRBD2,TRBJ2-5,.,TRBV30,TGTGCCTGGGACATAGCGGGGAATTTCGGGGCCCAGTACTTC,CAWDIAGNFGAQYF
13,TRBD1,TRBJ1-3,.,TRBV28,TGTGCCAGCAATAAACAGGGGTCCCGAGAGGGATATTTT,CASNKQGSREGYF
14,.,TRBJ1-4,.,TRBV7-2,TGTGCCAGCAGTTTACAGGGCTTAAATGAAAAACTGTTTTTT,CASSLQGLNEKLFF
15,.,TRBJ1-1,.,TRBV11-2,TGTGCCAGCAGCGTACCATGGGACACCGATTTTGAAGCTTTCTTT,CASSVPWDTDFEAFF
13,.,TRBJ2-1,.,TRBV7-3,TGTGCCAGCAGCCTACTACAGGGAAATGAGCAGTTCTTC,CASSLLQGNEQFF
17,TRBD1,TRBJ1-3,.,TRBV4-1,TGCGCCAGCAGCCAAGTAACAGGGGGCTTAACGGGAAACACCATATATTTT,CASSQVTGGLTGNTIYF
15,TRBD2,TRBJ2-1,.,TRBV3-1/TRBV3-2,TGTGCCAGCAGCGTACTAGCGGGGGGGCCCAATGAGCAGTTCTTC,CASSVLAGGPNEQFF